The clone carrying this T cell receptor (beta chain) was found once. The junction and the germline gene differ at one end; a read error may be behind it. The PCR had 60 Vbeta and 13 Jbeta primers. Sequenced by immunoSEQ multiplex PCR; TCRdb stores in-frame clones only, minus some. The data show around 92,000 clones, 81% seen once. This sample was taken from a study of cytomegalovirus exposure and HLA in healthy donors. This sequence was found in a girl aged 2-10 years in good health and CMV-seropositive. The sequencing sample was made of PBMCs.

The CDR3: CASRIDTLNYGYTF. The DNA of the CDR3 is TGTGCCAGTAGAATAGACACTCTTAACTATGGCTACACCTTC. The rearrangement links TRBV19 to TRBJ1-2, with unresolved D. Germline CDR1 and CDR2: LNHDA and SQIVND (reference sequence). The CDR3 is made up of 14 amino acids.